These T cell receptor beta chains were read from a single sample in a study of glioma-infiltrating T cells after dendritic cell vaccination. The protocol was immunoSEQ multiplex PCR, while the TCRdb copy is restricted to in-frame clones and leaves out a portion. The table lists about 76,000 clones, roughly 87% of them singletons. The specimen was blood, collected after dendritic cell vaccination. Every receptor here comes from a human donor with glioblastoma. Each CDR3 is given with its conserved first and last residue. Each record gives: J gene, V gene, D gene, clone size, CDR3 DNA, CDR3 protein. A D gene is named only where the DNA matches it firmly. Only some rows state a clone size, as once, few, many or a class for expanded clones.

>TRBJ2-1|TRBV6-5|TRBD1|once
TGTGCCAGCAGTTACCAGACAGGGGGGGATGAGCAGTTCTTC
CASSYQTGGDEQFF
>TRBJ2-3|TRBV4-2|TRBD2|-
TGTGCCAGCAGCCAAGATGCGGGAGGGCAGTTGGCAGATACGCAGTATTTT
CASSQDAGGQLADTQYF
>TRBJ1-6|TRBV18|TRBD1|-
TGTGCCAGCTCACCAGGGTACGGACAGGGGTATTCACCCCTCCACTTT
CASSPGYGQGYSPLHF
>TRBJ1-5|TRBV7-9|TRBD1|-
TGTGCCAGCAGCTCGACAGGGGGCAATCAGCCCCAGCATTTT
CASSSTGGNQPQHF
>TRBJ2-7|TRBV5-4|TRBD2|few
TGTGCCAGCAGCTTGGAGGCTAGCGGGAGTCCGCAGTACTTC
CASSLEASGSPQYF
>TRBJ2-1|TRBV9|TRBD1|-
TGTGCCAGCAGCGTAGACAGGGGAATTTACAATGAGCAGTTCTTC
CASSVDRGIYNEQFF
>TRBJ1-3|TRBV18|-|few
TGTGCCAGCTCACCCACTGACATATTCTCTGGAAACACCATATATTTT
CASSPTDIFSGNTIYF
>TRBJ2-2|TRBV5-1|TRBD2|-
TGCGCCACTACGGGACTAGCGGGAGTCGGCACCGGGGAGCTGTTTTTT
CATTGLAGVGTGELFF
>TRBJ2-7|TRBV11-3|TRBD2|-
TGTGCCAGCAGCTCGGACACGGGAGGGGAGCAGTACTTC
CASSSDTGGEQYF
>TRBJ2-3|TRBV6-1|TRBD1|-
TGTGCCAGCAGTGAAGTCGGGACAGGGTTCCCAGATACGCAGTATTTT
CASSEVGTGFPDTQYF
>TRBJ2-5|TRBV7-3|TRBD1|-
TGTGCCAGCAGCTTGGGACAGGTGGAGACCCAGTACTTC
CASSLGQVETQYF
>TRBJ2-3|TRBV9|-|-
TGTGCCAGCAGCCCGGGTGGCACGCAGTATTTT
CASSPGGTQYF
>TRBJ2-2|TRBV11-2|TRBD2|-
TGTGCCAGCAGCTCTAGACTAGCGGGATCAGGTGGGGAGCTGTTTTTT
CASSSRLAGSGGELFF
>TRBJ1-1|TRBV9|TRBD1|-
TGTGCCAGCAGCAGACAGGGTCCGGGTGAAGCTTTCTTT
CASSRQGPGEAFF
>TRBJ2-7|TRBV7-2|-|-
TGTGCCAGCAGCCCAGCGGTTCGCTTATCGGTACACTACGAGCAGTACTTC
CASSPAVRLSVHYEQYF
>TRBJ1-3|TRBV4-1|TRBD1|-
TGCGCCAGCAGCCTAGACCCGGGACAGGGGTCCTTCCCTGGAAACACCATATATTTT
CASSLDPGQGSFPGNTIYF
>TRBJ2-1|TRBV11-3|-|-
TGTGCCAGCAGCTTATATGCGGGTGGCAATGAGCAGTTCTTC
CASSLYAGGNEQFF
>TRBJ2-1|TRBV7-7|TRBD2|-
TGTGCTAGCAGCTTAGTAAGCGGGAGCTACAATGAGCAGTTCTTC
CASSLVSGSYNEQFF
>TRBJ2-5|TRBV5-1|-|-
TGCGCCAGCAGCTTGACTCCTCAAGAGACCCAGTACTTC
CASSLTPQETQYF
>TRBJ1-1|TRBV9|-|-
TGTGCCAGCAGCACACATAACACGGGGGGGTCTGAAGCTTTCTTT
CASSTHNTGGSEAFF
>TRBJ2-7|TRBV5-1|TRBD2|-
TGCGCCAGCAGCCCGACACTAGCGGGAGGCCTAGAGCAGTACTTC
CASSPTLAGGLEQYF
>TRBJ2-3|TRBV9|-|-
TGTGCCAGCAGCGTAGAGAGAGCGGCTAGCACAGATACGCAGTATTTT
CASSVERAASTDTQYF
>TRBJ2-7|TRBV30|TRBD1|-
TGTGCCTGGAGTAAACAGGGGGCTGCCTACGAGCAGTACTTC
CAWSKQGAAYEQYF
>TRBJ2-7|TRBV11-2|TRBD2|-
TGTGCCAGCAGCTTGGACGGACTAGCGGGATACGAGCAGTACTTC
CASSLDGLAGYEQYF
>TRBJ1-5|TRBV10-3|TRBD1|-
TGTGCCATCATGGACAGGGTGGGACAGCCCCAGCATTTT
CAIMDRVGQPQHF
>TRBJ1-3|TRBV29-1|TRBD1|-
TGCAGCGTTGAACGACACAGGGGGCCTGGAAACACCATATATTTT
CSVERHRGPGNTIYF